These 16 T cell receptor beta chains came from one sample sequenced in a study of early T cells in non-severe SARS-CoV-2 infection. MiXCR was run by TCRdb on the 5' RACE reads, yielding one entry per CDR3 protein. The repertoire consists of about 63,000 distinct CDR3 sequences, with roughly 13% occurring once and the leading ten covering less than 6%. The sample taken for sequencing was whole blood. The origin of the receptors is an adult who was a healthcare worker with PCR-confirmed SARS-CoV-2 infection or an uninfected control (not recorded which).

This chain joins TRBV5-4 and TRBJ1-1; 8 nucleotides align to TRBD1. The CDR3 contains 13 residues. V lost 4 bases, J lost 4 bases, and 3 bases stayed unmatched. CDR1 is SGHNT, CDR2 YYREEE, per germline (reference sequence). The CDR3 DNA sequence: TGTGCCAGCAGCAAGGACAGGGCCACTGAAGCTTTCTTT. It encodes CASSKDRATEAFF. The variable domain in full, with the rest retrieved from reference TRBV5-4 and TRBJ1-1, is ETGVTQSPTHLIKTRGQQVTLRCSSQSGHNTVSWYQQALGQGPQFIFQYYREEENGRGNFPPRFSGLQFPNYSSELNVNALELDDSALYLCASSKDRATEAFFGQGTRLTVV.

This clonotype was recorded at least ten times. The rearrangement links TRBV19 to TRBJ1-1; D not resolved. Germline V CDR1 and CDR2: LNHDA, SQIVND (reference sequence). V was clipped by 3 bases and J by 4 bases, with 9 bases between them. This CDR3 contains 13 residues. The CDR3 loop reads CASSIKRSTEAFF. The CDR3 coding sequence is TGTGCCAGTAGTATCAAGAGGAGCACTGAAGCTTTCTTT.

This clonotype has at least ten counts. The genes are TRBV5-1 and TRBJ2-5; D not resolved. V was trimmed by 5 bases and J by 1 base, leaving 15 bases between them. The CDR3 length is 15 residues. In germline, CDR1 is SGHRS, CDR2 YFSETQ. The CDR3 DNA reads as TGCGCCAGCAGTTTCGGACGCCAGAGCCAAGAGACCCAGTACTTC. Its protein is CASSFGRQSQETQYF.

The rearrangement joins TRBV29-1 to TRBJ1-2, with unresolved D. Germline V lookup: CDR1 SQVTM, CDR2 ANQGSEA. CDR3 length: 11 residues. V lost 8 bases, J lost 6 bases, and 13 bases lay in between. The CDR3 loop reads CSTGTEDGYTF. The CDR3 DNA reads TGCAGCACTGGCACCGAGGATGGCTACACCTTC. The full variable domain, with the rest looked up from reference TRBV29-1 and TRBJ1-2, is SAVISQKPSRDICQRGTSLTIQCQVDSQVTMMFWYRQQPGQSLTLIATANQGSEATYESGFVIDKFPISRPNLTFSTLTVSNMSPEDSSIYLCSTGTEDGYTFGSGTRLTVV.

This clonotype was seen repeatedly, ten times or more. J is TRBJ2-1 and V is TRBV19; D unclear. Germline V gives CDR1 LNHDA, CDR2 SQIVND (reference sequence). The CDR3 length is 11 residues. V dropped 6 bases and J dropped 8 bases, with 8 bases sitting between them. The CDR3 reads CASSQTDEQFF. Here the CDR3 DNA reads TGTGCCAGTAGCCAAACGGATGAGCAGTTCTTC.

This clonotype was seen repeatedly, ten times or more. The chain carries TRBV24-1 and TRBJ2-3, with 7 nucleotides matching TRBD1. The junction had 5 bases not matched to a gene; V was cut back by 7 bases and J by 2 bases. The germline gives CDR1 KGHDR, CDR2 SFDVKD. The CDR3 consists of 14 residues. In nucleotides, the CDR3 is TGTGCCACCAGCCGGACAGGAAACACAGATACGCAGTATTTT. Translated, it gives CATSRTGNTDTQYF.

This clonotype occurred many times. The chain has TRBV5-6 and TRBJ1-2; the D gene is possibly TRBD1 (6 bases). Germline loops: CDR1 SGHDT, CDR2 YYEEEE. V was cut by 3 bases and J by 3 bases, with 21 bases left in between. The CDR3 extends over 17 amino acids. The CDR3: CASSSTRSRGIDYGYTF. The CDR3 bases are TGTGCCAGCAGCTCCACTAGGAGCAGGGGTATAGACTATGGCTACACCTTC. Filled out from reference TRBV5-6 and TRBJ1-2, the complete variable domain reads DAGVTQSPTHLIKTRGQQVTLRCSPKSGHDTVSWYQQALGQGPQFIFQYYEEEERQRGNFPDRFSGHQFPNYSSELNVNALLLGDSALYLCASSSTRSRGIDYGYTFGSGTRLTVV.

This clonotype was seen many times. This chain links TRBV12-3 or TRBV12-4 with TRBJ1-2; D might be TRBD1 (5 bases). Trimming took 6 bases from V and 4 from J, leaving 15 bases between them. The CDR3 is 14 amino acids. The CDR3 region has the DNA TGTGCCAGCAGAATCGGGAGGGGCGCCTATGGCTACACCTTC. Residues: CASRIGRGAYGYTF.

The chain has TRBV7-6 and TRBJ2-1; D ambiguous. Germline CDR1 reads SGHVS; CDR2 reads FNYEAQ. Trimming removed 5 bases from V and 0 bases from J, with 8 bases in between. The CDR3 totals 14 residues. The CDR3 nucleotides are TGTGCCAGCAGCCCCAGGAGCTCCTACAATGAGCAGTTCTTC. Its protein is CASSPRSSYNEQFF. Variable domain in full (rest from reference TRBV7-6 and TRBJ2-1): GAGVSQSPRYKVTKRGQDVALRCDPISGHVSLYWYRQALGQGPEFLTYFNYEAQQDKSGLPNDRFSAERPEGSISTLTIQRTEQRDSAMYRCASSPRSSYNEQFFGPGTRLTVL.

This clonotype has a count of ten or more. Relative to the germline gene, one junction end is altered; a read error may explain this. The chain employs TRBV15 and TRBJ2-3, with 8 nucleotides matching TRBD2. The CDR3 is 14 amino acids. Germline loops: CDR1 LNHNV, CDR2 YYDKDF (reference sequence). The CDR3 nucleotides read TGTGCCACCAGCAGCGGGGGGGCCGCAGAGACGCAGTATTTT. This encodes CATSSGGAAETQYF.

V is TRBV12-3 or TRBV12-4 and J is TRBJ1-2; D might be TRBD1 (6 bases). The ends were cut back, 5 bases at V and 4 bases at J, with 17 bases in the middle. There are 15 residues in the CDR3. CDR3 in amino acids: CASSMDSPGFYGYTF. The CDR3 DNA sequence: TGTGCCAGCAGTATGGACAGCCCGGGATTCTATGGCTACACCTTC.

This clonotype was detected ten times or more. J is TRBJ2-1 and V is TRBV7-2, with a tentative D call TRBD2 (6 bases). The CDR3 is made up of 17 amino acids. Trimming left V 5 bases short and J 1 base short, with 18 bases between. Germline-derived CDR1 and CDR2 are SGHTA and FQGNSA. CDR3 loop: CASSPVLSSGSYNEQFF. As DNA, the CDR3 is TGTGCCAGCAGCCCAGTTTTGAGTAGCGGTTCCTACAATGAGCAGTTCTTC.

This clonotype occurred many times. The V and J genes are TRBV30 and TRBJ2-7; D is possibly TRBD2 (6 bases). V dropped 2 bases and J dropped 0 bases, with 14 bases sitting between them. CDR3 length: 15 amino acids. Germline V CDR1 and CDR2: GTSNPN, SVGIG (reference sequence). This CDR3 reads CAWSPRGTLSYEQYF. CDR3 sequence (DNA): TGTGCCTGGAGTCCCCGGGGGACCCTCTCCTACGAGCAGTACTTC.

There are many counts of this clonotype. The CDR3 coding sequence is TGTGCCAGCAGTTACACAGGATTAAACACCGGGGAGCTGTTTTTT. It yields the protein CASSYTGLNTGELFF. The chain joins TRBV6-2 or TRBV6-3 to TRBJ2-2, with D possibly TRBD1 on 5 matching bases. This CDR3 has 15 residues. V dropped 2 bases and J dropped 2 bases, with 9 bases sitting between them. Germline V gene lookup returns CDR1 MNHEY and CDR2 SVGEGT.

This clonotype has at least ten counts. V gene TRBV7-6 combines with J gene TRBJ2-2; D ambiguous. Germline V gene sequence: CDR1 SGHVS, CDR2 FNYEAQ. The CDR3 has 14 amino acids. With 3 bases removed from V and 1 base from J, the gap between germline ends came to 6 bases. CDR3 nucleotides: TGTGCCAGCAGCTTTCGAGGGAACACCGGGGAGCTGTTTTTT. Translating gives CASSFRGNTGELFF.

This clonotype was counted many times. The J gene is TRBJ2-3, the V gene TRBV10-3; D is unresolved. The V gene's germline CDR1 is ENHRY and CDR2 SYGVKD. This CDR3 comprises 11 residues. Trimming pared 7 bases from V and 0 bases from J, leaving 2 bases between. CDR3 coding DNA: TGTGCCATCAACAGCACAGATACGCAGTATTTT. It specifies CAINSTDTQYF.